This TCR beta chain was observed in a study of blood T cell repertoires in COVID-19. Generated by immunoSEQ multiplex PCR, the TCRdb table keeps only in-frame clones and is missing some. The data hold about 140,000 clones, with 84% observed a single time. The germline V gene has CDR1 ENHRY and CDR2 SYGVKD. Trimming removed 6 bases from V and 0 bases from J; junction bases left unmatched: 6. The CDR3 covers 18 residues. The chain carries TRBV10-3 and TRBJ2-6; TRBD2 matches at 12 bases. The sequencing input was PBMCs or T cells enriched from blood (not recorded which). The source is a middle-aged man with acute COVID-19. This CDR3 reads CAIRTGLAGNSGANVLTF. The CDR3 nucleotides read TGTGCCATCAGAACCGGACTAGCGGGAAACTCTGGGGCCAACGTCCTGACTTTC.